The sequence of this TCR beta chain was determined in a study of post-analysis software for immune sequencing data. Study information: Clinical courses comprised relapsing-remitting, secondary progressive and progressive-relapsing multiple sclerosis. The study's findings and limits: Those with multiple sclerosis, the patient group, showed significantly lower normalized Chao1 diversity than controls.

The TCR beta cDNA libraries contained unique molecular identifiers. Once about 0.9 to 11 million T cells were used, approximately 520,000 cDNA molecules resulted. MiXCR, run by TCRdb on the PCR reads, gives a single entry per CDR3 protein. The sample shows fewer than 850,000 distinct CDR3 sequences, less than 35% of them seen only once. With regard to this clonotype: The antigen is unknown.

The source of this sequence is a girl under 18 with multiple sclerosis. Sequencing input: blood.

The CDR3 sequence: CASSPDPSSYEQYF. DNA for the CDR3: TGTGCCAGCAGCCCTGACCCGAGCTCCTACGAGCAGTACTTC. The genes are TRBV7-2 and TRBJ2-7; D gene uncertain. This CDR3 spans 14 amino acids. Germline CDR1 and CDR2: SGHTA and FQGNSA. Trimming shortened V by 5 bases and J by 0 bases, and 11 bases separated the two germline ends.